The 18 T cell receptor beta chains below were found in one sample sequenced in a study of identifying expanded T cells in peripheral blood. Profiled with immunoSEQ multiplex PCR; TCRdb holds only in-frame clones, not every one. Of about 82,000 clones listed, approximately 90% are singletons. Sequenced sample: blood. The receptors derive from a person aged 18 to 75 in good health.

The rearrangement uses TRBV30 and TRBJ1-4; tentatively, D is TRBD1 (5 bases). The CDR3 spans 15 residues. Germline CDR1 is GTSNPN and CDR2 is SVGIG (reference sequence). V shed 3 bases and J shed 4 bases, with 15 bases lying between them. DNA of the CDR3: TGTGCCTGGAGCCCCCGACAGTTTCGTAATGAAAAACTGTTTTTT. Translating it yields CAWSPRQFRNEKLFF.

J is TRBJ1-5 and V is TRBV18, with a weak D call TRBD1 (5 bases). Germline V gene data show CDR1 as KGHSH and CDR2 as LQKENI. The CDR3 length is 13 residues. Trimming took off 4 bases at V and 4 bases at J, with 8 bases between the two ends. In DNA, the CDR3 is TGTGCCAGCTCACGACGGACAAATCAGCCCCAGCATTTT. Its protein is CASSRRTNQPQHF. Variable domain in full (rest from reference TRBV18 and TRBJ1-5): NAGVMQNPRHLVRRRGQEARLRCSPMKGHSHVYWYRQLPEEGLKFMVYLQKENIIDESGMPKERFSAEFPKEGPSILRIQQVVRGDSAAYFCASSRRTNQPQHFGDGTRLSIL.

In its sample, this clone was seen once. This sequence joins TRBV7-9 and TRBJ2-4, with D perhaps given as TRBD1 or TRBD2 (5 bases each). Between the trimmed V and J ends, which lost 6 bases and 6 bases, there was a span of 9 bases. Per the germline V gene, CDR1 is SEHNR and CDR2 is FQNEAQ (reference sequence). CDR3 length: 12 residues. The CDR3 protein is CASSWDRNIQYF. CDR3 in DNA: TGTGCCAGCAGTTGGGACCGAAACATTCAGTACTTC.

The chain has TRBV27 and TRBJ2-3; maybe TRBD2 (6 bases). Trimming stripped 5 bases from V and 8 bases from J, with 14 bases between. CDR1 MNHEY and CDR2 SMNVEV come from the germline V gene (reference sequence). The CDR3 contains 13 residues. DNA for the CDR3: TGTGCCAGCAGTCCCTCCGGACTAAGTACGCAGTATTTT. Protein product: CASSPSGLSTQYF.

V usage is TRBV6-8 and J usage is TRBJ1-3; 7 nucleotides match TRBD1. This CDR3 region has 19 residues. In germline, CDR1 is MNHGY, CDR2 SAAAGT. Trimming at V came to 0 bases and at J to 3 bases, leaving 14 bases not matched to a gene. Here the CDR3 reads CASSYSSCPQGVCGNTIYF. Written as DNA, the CDR3 is TGTGCCAGCAGTTACTCGAGTTGTCCCCAGGGGGTGTGTGGAAACACCATATATTTT.

This chain joins TRBV5-6 and TRBJ1-4; D not resolved. Germline loops: CDR1 SGHDT, CDR2 YYEEEE. V was clipped by 4 bases and J by 6 bases, with 10 bases between them. There are 13 residues in the CDR3. The CDR3 loop reads CASSRRVDEKLFF. In DNA form, the CDR3 reads TGTGCCAGCAGCCGCCGGGTTGATGAAAAACTGTTTTTT.

This chain connects TRBV18 to TRBJ2-3, with D perhaps being TRBD1 or TRBD2 (5 bases each). The V end was cut by 1 base, the J end by 0 bases, with 14 bases between. The CDR3 is made up of 17 amino acids. Germline lookup yields CDR1 KGHSH and CDR2 LQKENI. The CDR3 region is CASSPLGTASSTDTQYF. In DNA form, the CDR3 reads TGTGCCAGCTCACCACTGGGGACGGCATCTAGCACAGATACGCAGTATTTT. Full variable domain (remainder filled in from reference TRBV18 and TRBJ2-3): NAGVMQNPRHLVRRRGQEARLRCSPMKGHSHVYWYRQLPEEGLKFMVYLQKENIIDESGMPKERFSAEFPKEGPSILRIQQVVRGDSAAYFCASSPLGTASSTDTQYFGPGTRLTVL.

The genes are TRBV6-1 and TRBJ1-4; D might be TRBD1 (6 bases). This CDR3 is built from 16 residues. The germline V gene has CDR1 MNHNS and CDR2 SASEGT. V lost 2 bases to trimming and J lost 11 bases, with 21 bases between them. The CDR3 sequence is CASSEIQGTRGPKLFF. CDR3 in DNA: TGTGCCAGCAGTGAAATTCAGGGGACCCGAGGTCCTAAACTGTTTTTT.

This sequence joins TRBV7-9 and TRBJ1-2, with a weak D call TRBD1 (5 bases). Germline assignment: CDR1 SEHNR and CDR2 FQNEAQ (reference sequence). There are 17 residues in the CDR3. V was cut by 5 bases and J by 7 bases, with 26 bases left in between. For the CDR3, the DNA is TGTGCCAGCAGCGCGGTCTGGGACGGCGGTTCTGGAGCTGGCTACACCTTC. Residues: CASSAVWDGGSGAGYTF. Supplemented by reference TRBV7-9 and TRBJ1-2, the full variable domain reads DTGVSQNPRHKITKRGQNVTFRCDPISEHNRLYWYRQTLGQGPEFLTYFQNEAQLEKSRLLSDRFSAERPKGSFSTLEIQRTEQGDSAMYLCASSAVWDGGSGAGYTFGSGTRLTVV.

The rearrangement uses TRBV10-3 and TRBJ1-1; D gene uncertain. V was pared by 2 bases and J by 8 bases, with 15 bases between. This CDR3 comprises 14 residues. Germline V gene sequence: CDR1 ENHRY, CDR2 SYGVKD. The CDR3 DNA reads TGTGCCATCAGTGAGGAGTCAGTTGGGGTGGAAGCTTTCTTT. Translated: CAISEESVGVEAFF.

This clone was recorded only once. The J gene is TRBJ1-4, the V gene TRBV27; 10 bases are a match to TRBD1. Losses at the gene ends were 4 bases for V and 8 bases for J; bases not matched to a gene: 4. The CDR3 is made up of 14 amino acids. Germline V gene sequence: CDR1 MNHEY, CDR2 SMNVEV (reference sequence). The CDR3 nucleotides read TGTGCCAGCAGTTGGGACAGGGGAGGGGAAAAACTGTTTTTT. It specifies CASSWDRGGEKLFF.

CDR3 amino acids: CASSPQVDLNYGYTF. DNA of the CDR3: TGTGCCAGCAGCCCGCAGGTGGACCTAAACTATGGCTACACCTTC. This rearrangement joins TRBV7-9 to TRBJ1-2, with D unresolved. V was cut by 5 bases and J by 2 bases, with 15 bases left in between. The germline V gene encodes CDR1 SEHNR and CDR2 FQNEAQ (reference sequence). The CDR3 has 15 residues.

The table lists this clone with a count of one. The J gene is TRBJ2-6, the V gene TRBV5-1, with D possibly being TRBD1 or TRBD2 (6 bases each). Trimming left V 0 bases short and J 0 bases short, with 16 bases between. In germline, CDR1 is SGHRS, CDR2 YFSETQ. The CDR3 has 19 residues. The CDR3 region has the DNA TGCGCCAGCAGCTTGGCGGAGGGGGTCGGAAGCTCTGGGGCCAACGTCCTGACTTTC. Residues: CASSLAEGVGSSGANVLTF.

This clone has a single count. The chain uses TRBV18 and TRBJ2-3; D unclear. This CDR3 is 15 amino acids long. Germline assignment: CDR1 KGHSH and CDR2 LQKENI. V lost 3 bases and J 6 bases, leaving 16 bases between the germline ends. This CDR3 is CASSPERRAGDTQYF. CDR3 nucleotides: TGTGCCAGCTCACCCGAACGGCGAGCAGGCGATACGCAGTATTTT.

The chain carries TRBV7-2 and TRBJ1-1; a weak D match, TRBD1 (6 bases). V lost 3 bases to trimming and J lost 4 bases, with 12 bases between them. The germline CDR1 and CDR2 sequences are SGHTA and FQGNSA. The CDR3 loop spans 14 amino acids. This chain's CDR3 is CASSLPQGTTEAFF. CDR3 DNA: TGTGCCAGCAGCTTGCCTCAGGGGACCACTGAAGCTTTCTTT.

V usage is TRBV2 and J usage is TRBJ2-5; 7 bases agree with TRBD2. CDR3 size: 15 residues. V trimming: 1 base; J trimming: 7 bases; junction bases outside the gene matches: 9. CDR1 is SNHLY and CDR2 is FYNNEI in the germline V gene. The CDR3 loop is CASSEELAKGGTQYF. The CDR3 coding sequence is TGTGCCAGCAGTGAAGAACTAGCGAAGGGTGGGACCCAGTACTTC.

The chain has TRBV19 and TRBJ2-1; 9 nucleotides match TRBD1. The J segment lost 5 bases and the V segment lost 4 bases, leaving 6 bases of the junction unmatched. CDR3 length equals 15 residues. Germline V CDR1 and CDR2: LNHDA, SQIVND (reference sequence). The CDR3 DNA sequence: TGTGCCAGTAGTAAAGACAGGGGGAGGAACAATGAGCAGTTCTTC. Its translation is CASSKDRGRNNEQFF.

The chain is built from TRBV19 and TRBJ1-1, with D hard to call. The CDR3 extends over 18 amino acids. CDR1 and CDR2 from the germline V gene are LNHDA and SQIVND (reference sequence). V was trimmed by 3 bases and J by 0 bases, leaving 20 bases between them. The CDR3 loop is CASSISAGKPPLNTEAFF. The CDR3 nucleotides read TGTGCCAGTAGTATCTCGGCAGGCAAACCACCCCTGAACACTGAAGCTTTCTTT.